The clone carrying this TCR beta chain appeared many times. Antigen unknown. The CDR3 totals 16 residues. The germline V gene has CDR1 SQVTM and CDR2 ANQGSEA. Trimming removed 7 bases from V and 1 base from J; junction bases left unmatched: 9. MiXCR, run by TCRdb on the RACE reads, gives a single entry per CDR3 protein. The repertoire holds around 70,000 distinct CDR3 sequences, with approximately 6.2% as singletons. The sample originates from a study of human T cells and chemical hapten exposure. Time point given: healthy volunteer bleed at 6 weeks. Extraction of total RNA was performed on unfractionated whole blood. Study-level points and caveats: There was no change with DPC sensitization in TCRs above 1 in 1000 frequency.

This TCR was sampled from a female donor in good health. Some clones in this sample may be carry-over from other donors' samples. This chain connects TRBV29-1 to TRBJ2-3; 12 positions agree with TRBD2. Sequencing was performed on whole blood. The CDR3 DNA sequence: TGCAGCGCTGGGCTAGCGGGAGGGGTTGGCACAGATACGCAGTATTTT. Its translation: CSAGLAGGVGTDTQYF.